This TCR beta chain comes out of a study of identical twins. Notes on the study in general: For monozygotic twins, models underestimated out-of-frame TCR alpha sharing. Less excess twin sharing appeared in beta out-of-frame sequences.

The CDR3 contains 13 residues. The germline gives CDR1 SGHDN, CDR2 FVKESK. Addition of a universal primer site occurred through template switching, and cDNA carried unique molecular identifiers. TCRdb fed the 5' RACE reads into MiXCR, producing one record per CDR3 protein. Of some 1,700,000 distinct CDR3 sequences in the sample, less than 35% were seen once. As concerns this clonotype: Its antigen is unidentified.

The sequence was obtained from a newborn girl in good health. The sample was cord blood. The chain carries TRBV14 and TRBJ2-4, with D uncertain. TRBJ2-7 matches the DNA end more closely, so the J call is doubtful. CDR3 amino acids: CASSQGWPCEQYF. DNA of the CDR3: TGTGCCAGCAGCCAAGGTTGGCCGTGCGAGCAGTACTTC.